The 2 T cell receptor beta chains given below trace back to one sample, sequenced in a study of cytomegalovirus exposure and HLA in healthy donors (dated by TCRdb to between 2016 and 2019). Preparation of the library involved the immunoSEQ multiplex PCR assay. A mixture of 60 forward primers for TCR Vbeta segments and 13 reverse primers for TCR Jbeta segments was used in the multiplex PCR. Not all clones reach the TCRdb copy of this immuneACCESS table, which keeps in-frame sequences only. Checked studies attribute under half of the gap to unresolved V genes and leave the rest unexplained. The sample table records about 90,000 clones; 60% to 80% of these occur just once. Approximately 15% of the sample is taken by the ten largest. The specimen sequenced was PBMCs. These receptors were taken from a woman aged 45 to 65 in good health and CMV-seropositive.

The rearrangement uses TRBV11-1 and TRBJ2-1; 12 bases are shared with TRBD1. V trimming: 6 bases; J trimming: 10 bases; junction bases outside the gene matches: 22. CDR3 length: 19 residues. CDR1 is SGHAT, CDR2 FQDESV, per germline (reference sequence). The CDR3 here is CASSPQGQGALRVGKEQFF. CDR3 sequence (DNA): TGTGCCAGCAGTCCCCAGGGACAGGGGGCGCTAAGGGTGGGTAAGGAGCAGTTCTTC.

The CDR3 coding sequence is TGTGCCAGCAGAGCGGGAGGGGTGGAGACCCAGTACTTC. Its translation is CASRAGGVETQYF. The chain combines TRBV6-1 with TRBJ2-5, with 10 bases identical to TRBD2. Per the germline V gene, CDR1 is MNHNS and CDR2 is SASEGT. The CDR3 totals 13 residues. The junction had 3 bases not matched to a gene; V was cut back by 6 bases and J by 5 bases.